A selection of T cell receptor beta chains follows, all from one sample in a study of shared clonotypes between healthy human individuals. Libraries were prepared by immunoSEQ multiplex PCR; TCRdb keeps only in-frame clonotypes and omits some of them. This sample has roughly 700,000 clones, with 80% to 95% found just once. The material sequenced was memory CD8+ T cells from PBMCs. Receptors originate from a man between 18 and 29 years old in good health. Some clones in this sample may be carry-over from other donors' samples. Both conserved end residues are trimmed from each CDR3.

cdr3_length: 15
j_call: TRBJ2-3
v_call: TRBV18
cdr3_aa: ASSPPLLPGMWDTQY

cdr3_length: 13
j_call: TRBJ2-7
v_call: TRBV9
cdr3_aa: ASSAGSGLTYEQY

cdr3_length: 13
j_call: TRBJ1-2
v_call: TRBV7-2
cdr3_aa: ASSPSTGNHYGYT

cdr3_length: 12
j_call: TRBJ2-7
v_call: TRBV18
cdr3_aa: ASSPSDRAYEQY

cdr3_length: 12
j_call: TRBJ2-7
v_call: TRBV29-1
cdr3_aa: SVLRDSSSYEQY

cdr3_length: 13
j_call: TRBJ1-4
v_call: TRBV5-4
cdr3_aa: VSSLGTATNEKLF

cdr3_length: 12
j_call: TRBJ2-7
v_call: TRBV9
cdr3_aa: ASSPGGQGYEQY

cdr3_length: 11
j_call: TRBJ1-1
v_call: TRBV28
cdr3_aa: ASSFPEGTEAF

cdr3_length: 13
j_call: TRBJ2-7
v_call: TRBV30
cdr3_aa: AWSVLMYPRYEQY

cdr3_length: 13
j_call: TRBJ2-7
v_call: TRBV27
cdr3_aa: ASSLSSSGRGEQY

cdr3_length: 12
j_call: TRBJ2-7
v_call: TRBV7-9
cdr3_aa: ASSPPITTWQQY

cdr3_length: 16
j_call: TRBJ2-1
v_call: TRBV7-6
cdr3_aa: ASSLVGGLAGGRDEQF

cdr3_length: 13
j_call: TRBJ2-1
v_call: TRBV6-6
cdr3_aa: ASTSWGETHNEQF

cdr3_length: 13
j_call: TRBJ1-1
v_call: TRBV2
cdr3_aa: ASSEWRSMNTEAF

cdr3_length: 9
j_call: TRBJ1-1
v_call: TRBV11-2
cdr3_aa: ASSRNTEAF

cdr3_length: 16
j_call: TRBJ2-5
v_call: TRBV29-1
cdr3_aa: SVGPGLAGEVWQETQY

cdr3_length: 13
j_call: TRBJ2-7
v_call: TRBV6-1
cdr3_aa: ASSIGRQGSYEQY

cdr3_length: 13
j_call: TRBJ1-4
v_call: TRBV5-1
cdr3_aa: ASSLDGRVNEKLF

cdr3_length: 12
j_call: TRBJ2-1
v_call: TRBV27
cdr3_aa: ASSFRTDYNEQF

cdr3_length: 14
j_call: TRBJ2-5
v_call: TRBV28
cdr3_aa: ASMPRTGGPWLAQY

cdr3_length: 13
j_call: TRBJ1-5
v_call: TRBV28
cdr3_aa: ASSSPTDLPQPQH

cdr3_length: 13
j_call: TRBJ2-7
v_call: TRBV27
cdr3_aa: ASTNGDTPWGEQY

cdr3_length: 12
j_call: TRBJ1-2
v_call: TRBV6-1
cdr3_aa: ASRETGGAEGYT

cdr3_length: 12
j_call: TRBJ2-7
v_call: TRBV11-2
cdr3_aa: ASSFASGIYEQY

cdr3_length: 12
j_call: TRBJ1-2
v_call: TRBV7-9
cdr3_aa: ASSLAGSPYGYT

cdr3_length: 13
j_call: TRBJ2-3
v_call: TRBV5-1
cdr3_aa: ASSDGRAATDTQY

cdr3_length: 13
j_call: TRBJ1-5
v_call: TRBV19
cdr3_aa: ASTPRGDSNQPQH

cdr3_length: 13
j_call: TRBJ2-1
v_call: TRBV27
cdr3_aa: ASSSPGAKYNEQF

cdr3_length: 15
j_call: TRBJ2-2
v_call: TRBV5-1
cdr3_aa: ASSSGLAGGHTGELF

cdr3_length: 11
j_call: TRBJ2-7
v_call: TRBV19
cdr3_aa: ASSIAGAGEQY

cdr3_length: 15
j_call: TRBJ2-7
v_call: TRBV28
cdr3_aa: ASSLKGLAGAAYEQY

cdr3_length: 11
j_call: TRBJ2-2
v_call: TRBV19
cdr3_aa: ASSISGTGELF

cdr3_length: 11
j_call: TRBJ2-4
v_call: TRBV7-9
cdr3_aa: ASSLDRENIQY

cdr3_length: 13
j_call: TRBJ2-1
v_call: TRBV2
cdr3_aa: ASSPSGMTDNEQF

cdr3_length: 10
j_call: TRBJ1-2
v_call: TRBV10-1
cdr3_aa: AKMRVRGTVT

cdr3_length: 13
j_call: TRBJ1-5
v_call: TRBV5-8
cdr3_aa: ASSLEGRAGQPQH

cdr3_length: 12
j_call: TRBJ1-1
v_call: TRBV5-6
cdr3_aa: ASSVGQVQTEAF

cdr3_length: 12
j_call: TRBJ2-2
v_call: TRBV6-1
cdr3_aa: ASSEDRGPGELF

cdr3_length: 14
j_call: TRBJ2-1
v_call: TRBV27
cdr3_aa: ASSLKGAYSYNEQF

cdr3_length: 15
j_call: TRBJ1-1
v_call: TRBV29-1
cdr3_aa: SALPGDRLKLNTEAF

cdr3_length: 14
j_call: TRBJ2-7
v_call: TRBV28
cdr3_aa: ASRLTRTGGAYEQY

cdr3_length: 10
j_call: TRBJ1-2
v_call: TRBV27
cdr3_aa: ASSGPWDGYT

cdr3_length: 11
j_call: TRBJ1-4
v_call: TRBV7-9
cdr3_aa: ASSSVRDRNVF

cdr3_length: 11
j_call: TRBJ1-1
v_call: TRBV5-4
cdr3_aa: AGRGELGTEAF

cdr3_length: 16
j_call: TRBJ2-1
v_call: TRBV9
cdr3_aa: ASSVVGTSGRAWNEQF

cdr3_length: 11
j_call: TRBJ1-1
v_call: TRBV5-4
cdr3_aa: ASSLASGTEAF

cdr3_length: 11
j_call: TRBJ2-7
v_call: TRBV7-2
cdr3_aa: ASSHSASYEQY

cdr3_length: 13
j_call: TRBJ2-7
v_call: TRBV9
cdr3_aa: ASSGAGGLTYEQY

cdr3_length: 13
j_call: TRBJ2-7
v_call: TRBV9
cdr3_aa: ASSVAGTVVDFQY

cdr3_length: 13
j_call: TRBJ2-3
v_call: TRBV19
cdr3_aa: ASSMGASKADTQY

cdr3_length: 12
j_call: TRBJ2-1
v_call: TRBV27
cdr3_aa: ASSLSWIGEGAF

cdr3_length: 12
j_call: TRBJ2-7
v_call: TRBV7-9
cdr3_aa: ASSPGRGLYEQY

cdr3_length: 13
j_call: TRBJ2-7
v_call: TRBV28
cdr3_aa: ASSLSYGNSYEQY

cdr3_length: 13
j_call: TRBJ1-1
v_call: TRBV4-1
cdr3_aa: ASSRSGTANTEAF

cdr3_length: 14
j_call: TRBJ1-1
v_call: TRBV15
cdr3_aa: ATSRDMARAWTEAF

cdr3_length: 9
j_call: TRBJ2-5
v_call: TRBV20-1
cdr3_aa: SARDLREQY

cdr3_length: 11
j_call: TRBJ1-5
v_call: TRBV6-1
cdr3_aa: ASSESGYQPQH